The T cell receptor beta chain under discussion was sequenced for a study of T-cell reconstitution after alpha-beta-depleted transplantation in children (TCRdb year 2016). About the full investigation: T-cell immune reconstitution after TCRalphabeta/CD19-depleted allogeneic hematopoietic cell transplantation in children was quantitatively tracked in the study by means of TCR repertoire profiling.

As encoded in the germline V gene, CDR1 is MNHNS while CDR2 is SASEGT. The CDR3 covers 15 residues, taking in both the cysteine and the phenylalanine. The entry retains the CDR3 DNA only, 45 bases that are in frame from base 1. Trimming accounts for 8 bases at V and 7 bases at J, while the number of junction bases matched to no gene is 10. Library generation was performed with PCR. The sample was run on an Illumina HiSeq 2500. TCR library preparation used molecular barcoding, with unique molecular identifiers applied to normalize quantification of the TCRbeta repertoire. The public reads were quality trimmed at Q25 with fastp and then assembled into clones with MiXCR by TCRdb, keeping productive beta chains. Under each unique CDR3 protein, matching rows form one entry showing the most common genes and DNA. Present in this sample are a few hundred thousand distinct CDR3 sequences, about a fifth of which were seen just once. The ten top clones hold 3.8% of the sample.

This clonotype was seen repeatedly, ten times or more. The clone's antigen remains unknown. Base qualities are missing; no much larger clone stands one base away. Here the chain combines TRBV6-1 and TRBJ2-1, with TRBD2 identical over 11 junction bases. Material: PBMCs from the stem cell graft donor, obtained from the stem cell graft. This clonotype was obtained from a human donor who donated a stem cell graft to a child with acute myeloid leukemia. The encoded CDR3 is CASWKLGLAVNEQFF. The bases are TGTGCCAGCTGGAAACTGGGACTAGCGGTTAATGAGCAGTTCTTC.